Here is one TCR beta chain with its context. Its antigen is still unknown. 60 Vbeta and 13 Jbeta primers were used in PCR. Assay: immunoSEQ multiplex PCR; the TCRdb copy retains only in-frame clones and omits some. Its table records approximately 190,000 clones. This sample was included in a study of cytomegalovirus exposure and HLA in healthy donors. Broader study findings: V- and J-gene trimming in TCR beta was tied to a missense DCLRE1C variant by an analysis performed later.

Germline-derived CDR1 and CDR2 are SGHDT and YYEEEE. This CDR3 is built from 17 residues. Trimming removed 4 bases from V and 3 bases from J; junction bases left unmatched: 9. The V and J genes are TRBV5-6 and TRBJ2-1; 11 bases agree with TRBD2. Sequencing used PBMCs. This clonotype originated in a man aged 25-40 years in good health and CMV-seronegative. CDR3 sequence: CASSTDLGLADYNEQFF. Written as DNA, the CDR3 is TGTGCCAGCAGCACCGACCTGGGACTAGCGGACTACAATGAGCAGTTCTTC.